This T cell receptor (beta chain) appears in the sequencing data of a study of blood T cells in healthy people across ages. Study at large: Capturing about one barcoded beta molecule per two T cells was achieved by template switching.

This CDR3 region has 16 residues. V lost 4 bases and J lost 2; bases outside the gene matches: 7. Germline CDR1 is LGHNA and CDR2 is YNFKEQ. Only a few counts were recorded for this clonotype. What it binds is unknown. Sample-barcoded 5' priming and a J-beta primer mix drove a second PCR of 7 to 11 cycles. CDR3-containing paired-end reads numbering at least 2.5 million came from each sample. TCRdb re-derived calls from the 5' RACE reads in MiXCR, one entry per CDR3 protein. Found here are 650,000 or so distinct CDR3 sequences, around 52% of them singletons; the top ten hold about 14%. Study findings and constraints: With age, beta diversity per million T cells declined roughly linearly, significantly by 35 to 40.

The J gene is TRBJ2-2, the V gene TRBV4-2; 7 bases align to TRBD1. Source material: blood. The receptor comes from a woman over 75 in good health. The CDR3 protein is CASSLYQGENTGELFF. As DNA, the CDR3 is TGTGCCAGCAGCCTTTACCAGGGGGAAAACACCGGGGAGCTGTTTTTT.